This TCR beta chain is from a study of patients and donors after allogeneic stem cell transplantation. TCRdb redid the calling of the RT-PCR reads with MiXCR, one entry per CDR3 protein. This table has about 57,000 distinct CDR3 sequences, 13% appearing once. The CDR3 extends over 14 amino acids. Germline CDR1 and CDR2: LGHDT and YNNKEL (reference sequence). V shed 2 bases and J shed 2 bases, with 10 bases lying between them. Sequenced: blood, either unsorted or a sorted T cell fraction (not recorded which). The sequence came from a human donor who was either an allogeneic HSCT recipient or a stem cell or donor lymphocyte infusion donor (not recorded which). It is not recorded whose cells these are; they may come from a transplant donor. This chain links TRBV3-1 with TRBJ2-7, with a possible D match to TRBD2 (6 bases). The CDR3 DNA is TGTGCCAGCAGCCAAACTGGACTAACCTACGAGCAGTACTTC. Residues: CASSQTGLTYEQYF.